This T cell receptor beta chain was retrieved from a study of post-analysis software for immune sequencing data. Findings and caveats of the study: Patients carried roughly 5 TRBV segments more frequently than controls did, and TRBV5-6, TRBV5-1 and TRBV20-1 were among them. The normalized Chao1 diversity of multiple sclerosis patients was significantly lower than that of controls.

As concerns this clonotype: The antigen is not known.

The CDR3 loop spans 14 amino acids. V was pared by 6 bases and J by 0 bases, with 12 bases between. Germline V gives CDR1 SQVTM, CDR2 ANQGSEA. Unique molecular identifiers tagged the TCR beta cDNA libraries. TCRdb passed the PCR reads through MiXCR, listing each CDR3 protein once. The sample records approximately 770,000 distinct CDR3 sequences, roughly 50% being singletons. The genes are TRBV29-1 and TRBJ2-1; D is ambiguous. The specimen was blood. The sequence was collected from a girl aged 10 to 17 with multiple sclerosis. The CDR3 protein is CSVIGGSSYNEQFF. The DNA for the CDR3 is TGCAGCGTCATAGGCGGTAGCTCCTACAATGAGCAGTTCTTC.